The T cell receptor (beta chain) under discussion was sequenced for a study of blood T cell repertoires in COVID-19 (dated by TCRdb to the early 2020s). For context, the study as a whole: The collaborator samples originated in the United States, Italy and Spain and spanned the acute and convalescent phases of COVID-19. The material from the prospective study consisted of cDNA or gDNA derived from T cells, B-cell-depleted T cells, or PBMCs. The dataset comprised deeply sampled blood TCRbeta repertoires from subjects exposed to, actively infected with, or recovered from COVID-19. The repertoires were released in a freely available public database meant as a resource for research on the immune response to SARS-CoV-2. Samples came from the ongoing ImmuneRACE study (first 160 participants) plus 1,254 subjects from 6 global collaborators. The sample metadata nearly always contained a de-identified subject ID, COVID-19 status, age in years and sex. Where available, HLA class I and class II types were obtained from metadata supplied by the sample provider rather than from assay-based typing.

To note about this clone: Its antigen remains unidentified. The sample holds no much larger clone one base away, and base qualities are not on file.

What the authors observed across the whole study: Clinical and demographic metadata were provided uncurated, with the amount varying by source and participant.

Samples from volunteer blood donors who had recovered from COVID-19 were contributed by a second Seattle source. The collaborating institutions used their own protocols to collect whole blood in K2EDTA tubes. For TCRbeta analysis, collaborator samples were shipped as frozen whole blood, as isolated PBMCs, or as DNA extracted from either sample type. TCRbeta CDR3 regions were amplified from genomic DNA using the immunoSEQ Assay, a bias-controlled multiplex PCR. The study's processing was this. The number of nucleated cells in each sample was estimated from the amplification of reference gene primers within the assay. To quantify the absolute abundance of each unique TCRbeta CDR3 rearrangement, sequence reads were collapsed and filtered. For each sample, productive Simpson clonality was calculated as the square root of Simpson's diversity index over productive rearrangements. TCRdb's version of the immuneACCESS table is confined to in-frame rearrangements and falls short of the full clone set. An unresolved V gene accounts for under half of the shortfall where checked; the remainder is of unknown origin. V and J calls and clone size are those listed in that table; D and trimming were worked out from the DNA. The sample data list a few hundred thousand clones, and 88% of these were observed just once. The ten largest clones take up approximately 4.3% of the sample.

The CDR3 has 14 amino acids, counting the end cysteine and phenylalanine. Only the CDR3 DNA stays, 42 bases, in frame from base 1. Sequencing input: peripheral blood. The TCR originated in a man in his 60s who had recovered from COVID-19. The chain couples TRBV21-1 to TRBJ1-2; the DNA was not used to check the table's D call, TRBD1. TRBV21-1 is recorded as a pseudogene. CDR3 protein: CASSKVAGACGYTF. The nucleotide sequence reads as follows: TGTGCCAGCAGCAAAGTTGCAGGGGCCTGTGGCTACACCTTC.